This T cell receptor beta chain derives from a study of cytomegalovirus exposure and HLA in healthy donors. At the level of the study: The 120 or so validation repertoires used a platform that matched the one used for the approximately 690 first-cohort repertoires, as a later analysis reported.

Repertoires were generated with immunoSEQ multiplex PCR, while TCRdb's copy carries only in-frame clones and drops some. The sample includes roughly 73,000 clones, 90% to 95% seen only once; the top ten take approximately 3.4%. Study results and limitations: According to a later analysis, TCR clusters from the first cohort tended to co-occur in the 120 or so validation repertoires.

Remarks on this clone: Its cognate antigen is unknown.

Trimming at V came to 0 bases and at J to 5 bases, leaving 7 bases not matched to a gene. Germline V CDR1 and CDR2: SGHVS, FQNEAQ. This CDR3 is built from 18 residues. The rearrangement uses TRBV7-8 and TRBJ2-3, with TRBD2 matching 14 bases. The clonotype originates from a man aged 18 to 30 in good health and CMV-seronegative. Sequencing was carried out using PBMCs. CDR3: CASSLAPGLAGAQDTQYF. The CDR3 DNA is TGTGCCAGCAGCTTAGCCCCGGGACTAGCGGGGGCACAAGATACGCAGTATTTT.